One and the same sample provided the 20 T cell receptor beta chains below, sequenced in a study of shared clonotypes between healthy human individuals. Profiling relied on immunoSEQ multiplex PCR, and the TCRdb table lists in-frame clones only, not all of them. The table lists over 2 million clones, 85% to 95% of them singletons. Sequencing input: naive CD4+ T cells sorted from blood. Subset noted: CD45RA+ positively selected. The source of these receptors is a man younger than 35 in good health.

CDR3 bases: TGTGCCAGAAGCCAAGGGGTGGGAACAGGGGATCGATGCTCCTACGAGCAGTACTTC. Encoded protein: CARSQGVGTGDRCSYEQYF. This chain uses TRBV5-3 with TRBJ2-7; 7 bases agree with TRBD1. TRBV5-3 is placed among ORFs of uncertain function. This CDR3 region has 19 residues. V lost 4 bases and J lost 0; bases outside the gene matches: 19.

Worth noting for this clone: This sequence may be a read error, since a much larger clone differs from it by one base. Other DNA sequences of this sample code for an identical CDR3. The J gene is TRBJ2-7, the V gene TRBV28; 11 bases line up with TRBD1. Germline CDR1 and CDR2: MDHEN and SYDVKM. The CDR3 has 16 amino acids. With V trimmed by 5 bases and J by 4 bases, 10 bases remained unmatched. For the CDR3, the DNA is TGTGCCAGCAGTCTGATCGCCGGGGACAGGGGGTACGAGCAGTACTTC. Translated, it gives CASSLIAGDRGYEQYF.

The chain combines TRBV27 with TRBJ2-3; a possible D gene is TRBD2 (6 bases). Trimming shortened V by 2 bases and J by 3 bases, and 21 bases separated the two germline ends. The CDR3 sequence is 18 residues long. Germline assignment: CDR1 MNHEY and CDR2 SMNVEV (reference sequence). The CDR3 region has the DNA TGTGCCAGCAGTTTAACCCCCCCAGCGGGTGGGGCGACAGATACGCAGTATTTT. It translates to CASSLTPPAGGATDTQYF.

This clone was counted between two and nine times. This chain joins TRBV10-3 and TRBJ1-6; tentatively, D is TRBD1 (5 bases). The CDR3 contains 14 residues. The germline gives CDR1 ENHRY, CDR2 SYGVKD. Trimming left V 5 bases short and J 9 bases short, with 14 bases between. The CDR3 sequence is CAISLQGDSSPLHF. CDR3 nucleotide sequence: TGTGCCATCAGTCTGCAGGGTGATAGTTCACCCCTCCACTTT.

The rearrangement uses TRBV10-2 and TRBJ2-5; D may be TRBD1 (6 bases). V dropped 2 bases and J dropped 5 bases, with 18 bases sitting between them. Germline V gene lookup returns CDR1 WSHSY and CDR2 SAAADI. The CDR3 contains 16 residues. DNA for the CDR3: TGCGCCAGCAGTGAGGGCAGGGGACCTCTCGGGGAGACCCAGTACTTC. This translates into CASSEGRGPLGETQYF.

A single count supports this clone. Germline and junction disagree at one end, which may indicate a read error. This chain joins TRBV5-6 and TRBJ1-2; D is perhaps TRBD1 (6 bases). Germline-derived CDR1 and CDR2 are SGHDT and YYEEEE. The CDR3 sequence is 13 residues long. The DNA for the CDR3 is TGTGCCAGCAGCCGTGACAGGTCCTATGGCCACACCTTC. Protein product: CASSRDRSYGHTF.

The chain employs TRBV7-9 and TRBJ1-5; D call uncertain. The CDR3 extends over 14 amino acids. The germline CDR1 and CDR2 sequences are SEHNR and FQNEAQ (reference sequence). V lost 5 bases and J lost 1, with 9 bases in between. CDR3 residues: CASSRVPSNQPQHF. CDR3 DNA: TGTGCCAGCAGCCGGGTGCCCAGCAATCAGCCCCAGCATTTT.

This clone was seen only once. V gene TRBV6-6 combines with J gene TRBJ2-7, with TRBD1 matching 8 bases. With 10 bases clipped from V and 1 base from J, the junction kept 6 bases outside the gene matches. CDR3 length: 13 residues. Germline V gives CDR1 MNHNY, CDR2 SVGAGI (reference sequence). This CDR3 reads CAILDRASYEQYF. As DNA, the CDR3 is TGTGCCATCTTGGACAGGGCTTCCTACGAGCAGTACTTC.

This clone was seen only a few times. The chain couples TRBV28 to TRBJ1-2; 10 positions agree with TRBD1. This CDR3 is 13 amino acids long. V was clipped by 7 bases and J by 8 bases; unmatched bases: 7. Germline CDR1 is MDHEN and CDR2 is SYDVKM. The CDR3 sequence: CASTDRGQRGYTF. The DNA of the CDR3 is TGTGCCAGCACCGACAGGGGGCAACGCGGCTACACCTTC.

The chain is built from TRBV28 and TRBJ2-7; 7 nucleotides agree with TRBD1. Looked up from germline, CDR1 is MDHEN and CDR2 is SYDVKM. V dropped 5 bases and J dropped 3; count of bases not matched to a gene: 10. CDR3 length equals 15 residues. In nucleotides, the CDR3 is TGTGCCAGCAGTACAGGACAGGTCAGCGGCTACGAGCAGTACTTC. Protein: CASSTGQVSGYEQYF. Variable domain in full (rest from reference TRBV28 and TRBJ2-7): DVKVTQSSRYLVKRTGEKVFLECVQDMDHENMFWYRQDPGLGLRLIYFSYDVKMKEKGDIPEGYSVSREKKERFSLILESASTNQTSMYLCASSTGQVSGYEQYFGPGTRLTVT.

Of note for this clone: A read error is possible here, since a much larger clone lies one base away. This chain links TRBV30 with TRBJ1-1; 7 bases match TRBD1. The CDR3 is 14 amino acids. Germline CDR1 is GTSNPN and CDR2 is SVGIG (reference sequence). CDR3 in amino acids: CAWDKDRKNAEAFF. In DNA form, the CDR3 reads TGTGCCTGGGATAAGGACAGGAAGAACGCTGAAGCTTTCTTT.

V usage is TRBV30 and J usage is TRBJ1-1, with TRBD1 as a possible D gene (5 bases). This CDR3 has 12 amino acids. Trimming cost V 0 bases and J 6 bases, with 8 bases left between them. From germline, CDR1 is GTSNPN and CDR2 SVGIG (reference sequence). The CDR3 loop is CAWSVQAPEAFF. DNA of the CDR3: TGTGCCTGGAGTGTACAGGCGCCTGAAGCTTTCTTT.

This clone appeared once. CDR3 bases: TGTGCCAGCAGCGGAACCCAGACAGGGGCTAACTATGGCTACACCTTC. It is translated as CASSGTQTGANYGYTF. The genes are TRBV9 and TRBJ1-2, with 8 bases fitting TRBD1. The CDR3 covers 16 residues. Germline loops: CDR1 SGDLS, CDR2 YYNGEE. V shed 3 bases and J 0 bases; nucleotides not matched to a gene: 7.

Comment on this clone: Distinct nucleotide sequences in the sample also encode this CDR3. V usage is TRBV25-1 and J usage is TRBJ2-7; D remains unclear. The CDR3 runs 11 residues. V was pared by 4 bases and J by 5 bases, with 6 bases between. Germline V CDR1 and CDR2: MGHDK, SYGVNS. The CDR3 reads CASSGLNEQYF. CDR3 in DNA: TGTGCCAGCAGTGGGTTAAACGAGCAGTACTTC.

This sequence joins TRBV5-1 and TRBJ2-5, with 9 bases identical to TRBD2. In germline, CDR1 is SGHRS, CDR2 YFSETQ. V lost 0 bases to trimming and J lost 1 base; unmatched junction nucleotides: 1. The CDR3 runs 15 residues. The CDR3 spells CASSLVTSGQETQYF. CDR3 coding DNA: TGCGCCAGCAGCTTGGTGACTAGCGGCCAAGAGACCCAGTACTTC.

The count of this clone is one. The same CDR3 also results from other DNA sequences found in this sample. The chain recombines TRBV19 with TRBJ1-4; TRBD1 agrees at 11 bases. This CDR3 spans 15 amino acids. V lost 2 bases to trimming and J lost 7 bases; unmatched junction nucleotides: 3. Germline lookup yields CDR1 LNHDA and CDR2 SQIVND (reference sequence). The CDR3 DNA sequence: TGTGCCAGTAGTATATTGGGACAGGGGGGTGAAAAACTGTTTTTT. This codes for CASSILGQGGEKLFF.

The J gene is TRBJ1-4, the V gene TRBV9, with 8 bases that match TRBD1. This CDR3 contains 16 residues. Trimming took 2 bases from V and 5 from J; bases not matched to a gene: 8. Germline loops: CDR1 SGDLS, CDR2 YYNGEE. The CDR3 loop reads CASSVNDRTGNEKLFF. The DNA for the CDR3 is TGTGCCAGCAGCGTGAACGACCGGACAGGGAATGAAAAACTGTTTTTT.

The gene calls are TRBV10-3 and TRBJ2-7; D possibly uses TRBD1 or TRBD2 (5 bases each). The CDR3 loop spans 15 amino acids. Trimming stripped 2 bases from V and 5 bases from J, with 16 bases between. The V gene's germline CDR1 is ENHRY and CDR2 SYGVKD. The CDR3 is CAISEPGTGFNEQYF. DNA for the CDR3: TGTGCCATCAGTGAGCCCGGGACGGGCTTCAACGAGCAGTACTTC.

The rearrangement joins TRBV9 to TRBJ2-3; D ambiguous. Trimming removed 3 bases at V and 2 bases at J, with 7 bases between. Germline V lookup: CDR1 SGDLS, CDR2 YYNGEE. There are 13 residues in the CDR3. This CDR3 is CASSEANTDTQYF. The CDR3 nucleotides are TGTGCCAGCAGCGAGGCGAACACAGATACGCAGTATTTT.

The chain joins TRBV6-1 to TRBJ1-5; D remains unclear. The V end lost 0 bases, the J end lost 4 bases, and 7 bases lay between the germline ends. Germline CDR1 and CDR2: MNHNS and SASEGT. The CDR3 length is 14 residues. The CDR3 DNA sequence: TGTGCCAGCAGTGAAGCAGGGCGGAATCAGCCCCAGCATTTT. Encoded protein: CASSEAGRNQPQHF.